These T cell receptor beta chains were read from a single sample in a study of cytomegalovirus exposure and HLA in healthy donors. Assay used: immunoSEQ multiplex PCR; TCRdb lists only in-frame clones, some missing. The sample has 150,000 to 200,000 clones, roughly 80% seen once. The sequenced material came from PBMCs. Receptors originate from a young woman in good health and CMV-seronegative. Each CDR3 is given with its conserved first and last residue. Fields, in order: J gene, D gene, V gene, clone size, CDR3 DNA, CDR3 protein. D genes are given only for firm matches. Clone size appears in some rows only: once, few, many, or a class for an expanded clone.

>TRBJ2-7|TRBD1|TRBV28|-
TGTGCCAGCAGCAAAACGGGACAGGGGGCGTCCGAGCAGTACTTC
CASSKTGQGASEQYF
>TRBJ2-1|-|TRBV5-1|-
TGCGCCAGCAGGACCGGCCCAACGGGCTACAATGAGCAGTTCTTC
CASRTGPTGYNEQFF
>TRBJ1-2|TRBD1|TRBV4-1|-
TGCGCCAGCAGCCAAGACACAGGGGACTATGGCTACACCTTC
CASSQDTGDYGYTF
>TRBJ1-5|-|TRBV2|-
TGTGCCAGCAGTCCGGGGGTTCAGCCCCAGCATTTT
CASSPGVQPQHF
>TRBJ1-5|-|TRBV6-1|-
TGTGCCAGCAGTGATATGGGGGGGACTAGCAATCAGCCCCAGCATTTT
CASSDMGGTSNQPQHF
>TRBJ2-3|-|TRBV9|-
TGTGCCAGCAGCGTAGCTTGGTCAGGGGCCTCGAGCACAGATACGCAGTATTTT
CASSVAWSGASSTDTQYF
>TRBJ2-3|-|TRBV7-6|-
TGTGCCAGCAGCCGCGAGCCTACAGATACGCAGTATTTT
CASSREPTDTQYF
>TRBJ2-1|TRBD1|TRBV10-1|once
TGCGCCAGCAGTGTTTTGGGGACAGGGGCATACAATGAGCAGTTCTTC
CASSVLGTGAYNEQFF
>TRBJ2-3|TRBD2|TRBV27|-
TGTGCCAGTCCCGCGGGACTAGCGACAGATACGCAGTATTTT
CASPAGLATDTQYF
>TRBJ1-1|-|TRBV18|-
TGTGCCAGCTCCCTACAGGCATCAACCGCTGAAGCTTTCTTT
CASSLQASTAEAFF
>TRBJ2-2|-|TRBV5-4|-
TGTGCCTCACGGACGGGATTAACGAACACCGGGGAGCTGTTTTTT
CASRTGLTNTGELFF
>TRBJ1-5|-|TRBV7-9|-
TGTGCCAGCAGCTCGGACACGAGCTGGGTTCAGCCCCAGCATTTT
CASSSDTSWVQPQHF
>TRBJ2-2|-|TRBV18|-
TGTGCCAGCTCACCCGGAGGGGCGAATAATATCGGGGAGCTGTTTTTT
CASSPGGANNIGELFF
>TRBJ1-1|-|TRBV5-1|-
TGCGCCAGCAGCGGAGCCACTGAAGCTTTCTTT
CASSGATEAFF
>TRBJ2-3|TRBD2|TRBV7-2|-
TGTGCCAGCAGCTTAGGTTCTAGCGGGAGGGGAGATACGCAGTATTTT
CASSLGSSGRGDTQYF
>TRBJ1-3|-|TRBV6-5|-
TGTGCCAGCAGTGGATGGGGGGGCTCTGGAAACACCATATATTTT
CASSGWGGSGNTIYF
>TRBJ2-3|-|TRBV30|-
TGTGCCTGGAGTGTATTGGGGGCCGCAGATACGCAGTATTTT
CAWSVLGAADTQYF
>TRBJ2-3|-|TRBV9|-
TGTGCCAGTACATTGGAAGGAGTGGGCACAGATACGCAGTATTTT
CASTLEGVGTDTQYF
>TRBJ1-2|TRBD1|TRBV2|few
TGTGCCAGGGGACAGGCGATTATAGGCTACACCTTC
CARGQAIIGYTF
>TRBJ2-7|TRBD2|TRBV5-6|-
TGTGCCAGCAGCTTGGAAAGCGGGGGGGCCTACGAGCAGTACTTC
CASSLESGGAYEQYF
>TRBJ2-7|-|TRBV11-2|-
TGTGCCAGCAGCCAGACAGGCTACGAGCAGTACTTC
CASSQTGYEQYF
>TRBJ1-2|-|TRBV6-5|few
TGTGCCAGCAGTTCAATTGGCTACACCTTC
CASSSIGYTF
>TRBJ2-3|TRBD2|TRBV7-8|-
TGTGCCAGCAGCAGCGGGAGGTTGAGTACAGATACGCAGTATTTT
CASSSGRLSTDTQYF
>TRBJ2-1|TRBD2|TRBV9|-
TGTGCCAGCAGCGCGGGACTAGCGGGGAGCTCCTACAATGAGCAGTTCTTC
CASSAGLAGSSYNEQFF
>TRBJ1-4|-|TRBV19|-
TGTGCCAGTAGTATAGTAGCTAATGAAAAACTGTTTTTT
CASSIVANEKLFF
>TRBJ2-1|TRBD2|TRBV2|-
TGTGCCAGCAGTGAAAGGCCTAGCGGGAGGGGATACAATGAGCAGTTCTTC
CASSERPSGRGYNEQFF